This TCR beta chain was observed in a study of shared clonotypes between healthy human individuals. About the study: Researchers assigned three CD4 naive, three CD4 memory, two CD8 naive and one CD8 memory plate to each donor. General study results and limits: The sampled material consisted only of blood, and tissue repertoires are likely to differ. Sequencing of the sorted subsets was shown by rarefaction to be incomplete despite large depth.

CDR3 length: 11 residues. V was clipped by 6 bases and J by 5 bases, with 5 bases between them. Germline CDR1 ENHRY, CDR2 SYGVKD. This clone was found a few times. Its target is not known. Both subsets, CD45RA+ naive and CD45RA-negative memory, were split from the CD4+ cells. This table comes from immunoSEQ multiplex PCR, and its TCRdb copy is limited to in-frame clones, with some not included. The sample has over a million clones, around 76% seen once. This TCR was recovered from a man between 18 and 35 years old in good health. V is TRBV10-3 and J is TRBJ2-1; unclear D gene. What was sequenced was memory CD4+ T cells sorted from blood. As to subset: CD45RA-negative fraction. Here the CDR3 reads CAISQDNEQFF. The CDR3 DNA reads TGTGCCATCAGCCAAGACAATGAGCAGTTCTTC.